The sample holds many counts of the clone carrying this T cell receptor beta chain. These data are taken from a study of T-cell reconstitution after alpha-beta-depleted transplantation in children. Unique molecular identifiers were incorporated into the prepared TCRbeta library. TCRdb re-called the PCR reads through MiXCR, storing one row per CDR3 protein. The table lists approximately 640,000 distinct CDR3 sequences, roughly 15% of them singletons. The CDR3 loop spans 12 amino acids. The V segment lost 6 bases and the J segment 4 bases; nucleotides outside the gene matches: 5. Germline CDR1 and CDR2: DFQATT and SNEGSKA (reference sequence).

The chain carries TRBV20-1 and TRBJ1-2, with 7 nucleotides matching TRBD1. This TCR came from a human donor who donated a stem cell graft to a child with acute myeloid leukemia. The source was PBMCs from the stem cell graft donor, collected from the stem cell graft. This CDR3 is CSARQGSYGYTF. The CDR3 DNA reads TGCAGTGCCCGACAGGGTAGCTATGGCTACACCTTC.